This T cell receptor beta chain came from a study of regulatory T cells in long-lasting Graves disease. Combining iRepertoire HTBI primers with Arm-PCR of CDR3 regions, the authors built TCR beta libraries. Via MiXCR, TCRdb re-called the multiplex PCR reads, giving one row per CDR3 protein. This sample carries under 350,000 distinct CDR3 sequences, around 20% of them seen once, and the ten largest clones take roughly three fifths. The CDR3 totals 14 residues. The V gene's germline CDR1 is SGHTA and CDR2 FQGNSA. V lost 3 bases and J 6 bases, leaving 11 bases between the germline ends. Sample time point: persistent/refractory GD, antithyroid drugs over 5 years with positive TRAb. Generation of the TCR library employed RNA extracted from PBMCs. Peripheral blood, at about 9 milliliters, went into EDTA tubes.

The receptor was derived from a female donor with Graves disease. The J gene is TRBJ2-2, the V gene TRBV7-2; D uncertain. Source: peripheral blood mononuclear cells (PBMCs), taken when the disease was refractory, from a patient treated with antithyroid drugs. This chain's CDR3 is CASSLMAEPGELFF. The CDR3 region has the DNA TGTGCCAGCAGCTTGATGGCGGAGCCCGGGGAGCTGTTTTTT.